The clone carrying this T cell receptor (beta chain) was seen a handful of times. This record comes from a study of patients and donors after allogeneic stem cell transplantation. Germline V CDR1 and CDR2: MNHEY, SMNVEV (reference sequence). V was clipped by 6 bases and J by 4 bases, with 16 bases between them. This CDR3 is built from 15 residues. Using its own MiXCR run on the RT-PCR reads, TCRdb lists one record per CDR3 protein. Among about a million distinct CDR3 sequences, roughly 18% were seen once, and the ten largest hold around 6%. This TCR derives from a human donor who was either an allogeneic HSCT recipient or a stem cell or donor lymphocyte infusion donor (not recorded which). It is not recorded whose cells these are; they may come from a transplant donor. The V gene is TRBV27, the J gene TRBJ1-5; maybe TRBD1 (5 bases). Source material: blood, either unsorted or a sorted T cell fraction (not recorded which). CDR3 region: CASRQGGLRNQPQHF. The CDR3, as DNA: TGTGCCAGCAGGCAGGGAGGTCTACGGAATCAGCCCCAGCATTTT.